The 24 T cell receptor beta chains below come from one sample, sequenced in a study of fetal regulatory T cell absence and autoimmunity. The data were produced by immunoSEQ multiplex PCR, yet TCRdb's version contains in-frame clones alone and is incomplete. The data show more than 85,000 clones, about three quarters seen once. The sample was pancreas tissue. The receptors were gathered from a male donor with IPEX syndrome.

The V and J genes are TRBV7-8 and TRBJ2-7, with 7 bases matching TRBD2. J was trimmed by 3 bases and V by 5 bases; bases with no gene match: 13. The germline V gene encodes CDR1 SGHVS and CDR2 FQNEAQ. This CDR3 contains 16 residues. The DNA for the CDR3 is TGTGCCAGCAGCCCTCCCGGTCGCGGGAGTCTCTACGAGCAGTACTTC. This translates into CASSPPGRGSLYEQYF.

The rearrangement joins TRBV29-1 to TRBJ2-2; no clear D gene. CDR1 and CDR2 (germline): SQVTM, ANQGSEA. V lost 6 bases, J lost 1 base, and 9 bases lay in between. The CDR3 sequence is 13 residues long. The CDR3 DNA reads TGCAGCGTGATAGGACGGAACACCGGGGAGCTGTTTTTT. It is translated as CSVIGRNTGELFF.

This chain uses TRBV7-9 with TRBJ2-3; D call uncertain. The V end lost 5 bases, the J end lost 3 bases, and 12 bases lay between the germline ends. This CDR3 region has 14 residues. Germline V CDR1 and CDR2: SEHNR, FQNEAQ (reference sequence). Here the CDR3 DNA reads TGTGCCAGCAGCCCTATGAGTCGTACAGATACGCAGTATTTT. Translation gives CASSPMSRTDTQYF. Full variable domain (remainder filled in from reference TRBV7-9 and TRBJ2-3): DTGVSQNPRHKITKRGQNVTFRCDPISEHNRLYWYRQTLGQGPEFLTYFQNEAQLEKSRLLSDRFSAERPKGSFSTLEIQRTEQGDSAMYLCASSPMSRTDTQYFGPGTRLTVL.

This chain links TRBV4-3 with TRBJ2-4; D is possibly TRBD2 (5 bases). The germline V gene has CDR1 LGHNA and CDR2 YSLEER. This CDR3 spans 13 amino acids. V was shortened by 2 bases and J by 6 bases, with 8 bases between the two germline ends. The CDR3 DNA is TGCGCCAGCAGCCAAAATGGACTAAACATTCAGTACTTC. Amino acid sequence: CASSQNGLNIQYF.

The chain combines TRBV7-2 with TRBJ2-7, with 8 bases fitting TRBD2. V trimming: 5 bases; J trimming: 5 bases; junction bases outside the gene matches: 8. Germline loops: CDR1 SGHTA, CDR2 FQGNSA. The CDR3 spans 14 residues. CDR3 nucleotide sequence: TGTGCCAGCAGCGACAACCCACTAGCGGACGAGCAGTACTTC. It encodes CASSDNPLADEQYF.

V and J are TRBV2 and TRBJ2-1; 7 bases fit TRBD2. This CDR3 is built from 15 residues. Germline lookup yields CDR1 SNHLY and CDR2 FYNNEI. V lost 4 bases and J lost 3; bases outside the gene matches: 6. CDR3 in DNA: TGTGCCAGCAGTGTGAGGTGGGGGGGCTACAATGAGCAGTTCTTC. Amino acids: CASSVRWGGYNEQFF.

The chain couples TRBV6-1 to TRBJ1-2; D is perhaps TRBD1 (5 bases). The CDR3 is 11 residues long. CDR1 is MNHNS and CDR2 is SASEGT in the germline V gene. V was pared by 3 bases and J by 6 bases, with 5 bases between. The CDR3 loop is CASSDRDGYTF. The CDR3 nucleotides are TGTGCCAGCAGTGACAGGGATGGCTACACCTTC.

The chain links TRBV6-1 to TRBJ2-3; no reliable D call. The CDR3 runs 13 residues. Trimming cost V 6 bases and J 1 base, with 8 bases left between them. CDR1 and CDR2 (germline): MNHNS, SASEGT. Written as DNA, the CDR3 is TGTGCCAGCAGGGACCAGGGCACAGATACGCAGTATTTT. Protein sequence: CASRDQGTDTQYF.

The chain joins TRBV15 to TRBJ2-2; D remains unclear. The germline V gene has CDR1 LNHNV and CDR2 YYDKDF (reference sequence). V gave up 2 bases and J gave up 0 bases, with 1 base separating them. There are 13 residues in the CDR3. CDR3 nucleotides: TGTGCCACCAGCAGACCGAACACCGGGGAGCTGTTTTTT. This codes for CATSRPNTGELFF.

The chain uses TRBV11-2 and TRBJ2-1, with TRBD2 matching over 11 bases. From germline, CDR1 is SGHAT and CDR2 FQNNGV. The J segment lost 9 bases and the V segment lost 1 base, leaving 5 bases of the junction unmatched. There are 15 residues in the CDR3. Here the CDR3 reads CASSLVALAGAEQFF. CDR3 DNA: TGTGCCAGCAGCTTAGTCGCACTAGCGGGAGCTGAGCAGTTCTTC.

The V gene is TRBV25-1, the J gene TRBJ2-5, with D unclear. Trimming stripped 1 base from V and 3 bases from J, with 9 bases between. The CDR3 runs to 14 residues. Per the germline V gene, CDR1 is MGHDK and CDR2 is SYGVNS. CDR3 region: CASSEFQDEETQYF. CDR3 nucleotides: TGTGCCAGCAGTGAATTTCAAGACGAAGAGACCCAGTACTTC. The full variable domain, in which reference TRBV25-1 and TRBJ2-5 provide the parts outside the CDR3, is EADIYQTPRYLVIGTGKKITLECSQTMGHDKMYWYQQDPGMELHLIHYSYGVNSTEKGDLSSESTVSRIRTEHFPLTLESARPSHTSQYLCASSEFQDEETQYFGPGTRLLVL.

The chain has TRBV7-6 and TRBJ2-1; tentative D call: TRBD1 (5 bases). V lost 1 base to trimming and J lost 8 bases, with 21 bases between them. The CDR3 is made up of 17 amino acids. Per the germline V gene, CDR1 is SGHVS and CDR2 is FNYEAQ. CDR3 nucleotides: TGTGCCAGCAGCTTAGAGGTTCGACAGTCTCTTCTACATGAGCAGTTCTTC. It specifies CASSLEVRQSLLHEQFF.

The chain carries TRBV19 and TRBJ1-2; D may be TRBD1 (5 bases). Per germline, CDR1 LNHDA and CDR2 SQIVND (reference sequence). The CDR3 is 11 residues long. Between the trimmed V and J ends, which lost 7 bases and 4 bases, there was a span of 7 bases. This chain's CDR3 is CASTGGYGYTF. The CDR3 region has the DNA TGTGCCAGTACCGGGGGCTATGGCTACACCTTC.

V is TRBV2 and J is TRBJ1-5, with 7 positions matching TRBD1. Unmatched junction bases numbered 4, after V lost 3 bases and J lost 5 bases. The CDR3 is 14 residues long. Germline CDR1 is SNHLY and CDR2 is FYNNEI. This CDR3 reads CASSDGGGYQPQHF. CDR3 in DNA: TGTGCCAGCAGTGATGGAGGGGGCTATCAGCCCCAGCATTTT. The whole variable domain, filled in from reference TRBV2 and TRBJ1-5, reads EPEVTQTPSHQVTQMGQEVILRCVPISNHLYFYWYRQILGQKVEFLVSFYNNEISEKSEIFDDQFSVERPDGSNFTLKIRSTKLEDSAMYFCASSDGGGYQPQHFGDGTRLSIL.

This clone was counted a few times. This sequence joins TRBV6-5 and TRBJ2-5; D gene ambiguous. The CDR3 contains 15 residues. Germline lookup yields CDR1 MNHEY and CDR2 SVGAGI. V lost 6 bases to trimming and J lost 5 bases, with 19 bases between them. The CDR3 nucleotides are TGTGCCAGCAGCCGTGGCAGCTATTCCAGGGAGACCCAGTACTTC. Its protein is CASSRGSYSRETQYF.

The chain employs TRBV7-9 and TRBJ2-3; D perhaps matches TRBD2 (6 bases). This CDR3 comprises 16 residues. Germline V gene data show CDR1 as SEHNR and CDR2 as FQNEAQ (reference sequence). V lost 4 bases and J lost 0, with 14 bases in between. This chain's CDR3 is CASSSNPGLSTDTQYF. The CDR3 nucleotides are TGTGCCAGCAGCTCAAACCCGGGACTTAGCACAGATACGCAGTATTTT.

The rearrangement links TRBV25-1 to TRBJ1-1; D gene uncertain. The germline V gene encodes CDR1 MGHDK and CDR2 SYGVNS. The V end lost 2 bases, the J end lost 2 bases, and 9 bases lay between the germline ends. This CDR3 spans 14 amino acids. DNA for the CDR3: TGTGCCAGCAGTGAAAGTAACCCCAACACTGAAGCTTTCTTT. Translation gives CASSESNPNTEAFF.

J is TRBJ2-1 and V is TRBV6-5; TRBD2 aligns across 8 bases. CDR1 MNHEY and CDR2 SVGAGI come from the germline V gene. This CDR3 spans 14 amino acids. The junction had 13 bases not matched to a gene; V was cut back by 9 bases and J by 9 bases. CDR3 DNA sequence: TGTGCCAGTAAGGGCGGGAGGCTAAATAGTGAGCAGTTCTTC. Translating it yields CASKGGRLNSEQFF.

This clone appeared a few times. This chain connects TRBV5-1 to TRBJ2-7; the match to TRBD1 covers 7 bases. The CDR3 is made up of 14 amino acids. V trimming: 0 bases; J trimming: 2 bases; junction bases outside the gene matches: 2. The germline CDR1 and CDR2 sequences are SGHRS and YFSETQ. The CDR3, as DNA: TGCGCCAGCAGCTTGGAGACAGGGACCTACGAGCAGTACTTC. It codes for CASSLETGTYEQYF.

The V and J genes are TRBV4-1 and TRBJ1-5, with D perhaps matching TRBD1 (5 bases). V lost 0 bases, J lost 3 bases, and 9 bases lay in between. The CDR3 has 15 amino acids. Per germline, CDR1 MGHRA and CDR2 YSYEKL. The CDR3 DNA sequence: TGCGCCAGCAGCCAAGACAGGGCTTTCAATCAGCCCCAGCATTTT. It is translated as CASSQDRAFNQPQHF.

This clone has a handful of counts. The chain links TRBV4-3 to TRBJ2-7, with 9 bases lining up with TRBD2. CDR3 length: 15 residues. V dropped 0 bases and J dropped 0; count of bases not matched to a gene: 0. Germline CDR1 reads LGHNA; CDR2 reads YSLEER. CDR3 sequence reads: CASSQERGGSYEQYF. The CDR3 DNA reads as TGCGCCAGCAGCCAAGAGCGGGGGGGCTCCTACGAGCAGTACTTC.

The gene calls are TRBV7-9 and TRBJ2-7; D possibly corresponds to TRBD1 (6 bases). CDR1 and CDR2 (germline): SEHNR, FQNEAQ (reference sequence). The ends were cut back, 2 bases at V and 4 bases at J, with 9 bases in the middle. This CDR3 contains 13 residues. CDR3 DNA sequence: TGTGCCAGCAGCTTACGGGGACAATACGAGCAGTACTTC. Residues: CASSLRGQYEQYF.

The CDR3 nucleotides read TGCGCCAGCAGCTCAACCATCAGGGGAAACACAGATACGCAGTATTTT. Its protein is CASSSTIRGNTDTQYF. The chain carries TRBV5-1 and TRBJ2-3, with D possibly matching TRBD1 (6 bases). Germline V gene lookup returns CDR1 SGHRS and CDR2 YFSETQ. With 3 bases removed from V and 2 bases from J, the gap between germline ends came to 16 bases. The CDR3 runs 16 residues.

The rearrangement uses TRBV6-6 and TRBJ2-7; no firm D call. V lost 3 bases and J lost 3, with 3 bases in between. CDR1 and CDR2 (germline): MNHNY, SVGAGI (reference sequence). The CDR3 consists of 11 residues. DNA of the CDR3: TGTGCCAGCAGTTATTACTACGAGCAGTACTTC. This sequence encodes CASSYYYEQYF.